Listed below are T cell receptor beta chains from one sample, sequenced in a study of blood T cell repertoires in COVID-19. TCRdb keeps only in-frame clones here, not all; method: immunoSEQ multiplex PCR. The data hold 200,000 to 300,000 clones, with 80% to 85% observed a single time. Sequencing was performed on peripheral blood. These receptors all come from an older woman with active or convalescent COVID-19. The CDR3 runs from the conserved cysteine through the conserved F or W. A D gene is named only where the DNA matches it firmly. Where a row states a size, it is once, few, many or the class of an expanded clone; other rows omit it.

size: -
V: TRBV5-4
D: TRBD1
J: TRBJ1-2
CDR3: CASSSTGEDPYTF
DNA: TGTGCCAGCAGCTCGACAGGGGAGGATCCCTACACCTTC

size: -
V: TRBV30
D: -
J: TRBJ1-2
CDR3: CAWSATWAPGGYGYTF
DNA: TGTGCCTGGAGTGCAACTTGGGCACCGGGGGGCTATGGCTACACCTTC

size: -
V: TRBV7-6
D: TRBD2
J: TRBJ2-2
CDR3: CASSPSGANTGELFF
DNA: TGTGCCAGCAGCCCTAGCGGGGCAAACACCGGGGAGCTGTTTTTT

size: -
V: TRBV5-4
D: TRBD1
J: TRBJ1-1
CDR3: CASSWDRVHTEAFF
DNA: TGTGCCAGCAGCTGGGACAGGGTGCACACTGAAGCTTTCTTT

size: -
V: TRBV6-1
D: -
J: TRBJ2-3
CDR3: CASSESAGPTDTQYF
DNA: TGTGCCAGCAGTGAATCGGCGGGGCCTACAGATACGCAGTATTTT

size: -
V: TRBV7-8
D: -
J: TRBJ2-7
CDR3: CASSYGSGDISYEQYF
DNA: TGTGCCAGCAGCTACGGGTCCGGGGACATTTCCTACGAGCAGTACTTC

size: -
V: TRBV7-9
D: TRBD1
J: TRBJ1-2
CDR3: CASSADRGTNYGYTF
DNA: TGTGCCAGCAGCGCAGACAGGGGTACTAACTATGGCTACACCTTC

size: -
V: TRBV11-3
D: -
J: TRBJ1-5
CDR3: CASSLGDSREGGWSQHF
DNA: TGTGCCAGCAGCTTAGGAGACTCGAGGGAGGGTGGCTGGTCCCAGCATTTT

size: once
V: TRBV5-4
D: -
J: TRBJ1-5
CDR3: CASSLTTARGNQPQHF
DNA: TGTGCCAGCAGCTTGACGACAGCCAGGGGCAATCAGCCCCAGCATTTT

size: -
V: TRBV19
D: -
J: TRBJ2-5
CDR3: CASSILGQIETQYF
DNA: TGTGCCAGTAGTATTTTAGGACAGATAGAGACCCAGTACTTC

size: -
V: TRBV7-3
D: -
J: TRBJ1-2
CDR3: CASSPDRPTNYGYTF
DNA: TGTGCCAGCAGCCCTGACAGGCCAACTAACTATGGCTACACCTTC

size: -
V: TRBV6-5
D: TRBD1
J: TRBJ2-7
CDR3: CASRLQGGPYEQYF
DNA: TGTGCCAGCAGATTACAGGGGGGACCCTACGAGCAGTACTTC

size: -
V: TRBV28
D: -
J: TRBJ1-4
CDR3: CASSSRVGAGREKLFF
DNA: TGTGCCAGCAGTTCAAGGGTAGGGGCAGGGCGGGAAAAACTGTTTTTT

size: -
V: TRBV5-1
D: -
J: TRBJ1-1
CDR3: CASSLVSETGAFF
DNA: TGCGCCAGCAGCTTGGTTAGCGAAACCGGGGCTTTCTTT

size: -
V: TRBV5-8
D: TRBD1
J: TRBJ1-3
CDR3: CASSWGTAGNTIYF
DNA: TGTGCCAGCAGCTGGGGGACAGCTGGAAACACCATATATTTT

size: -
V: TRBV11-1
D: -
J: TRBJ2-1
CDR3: CASSPGWRDNEQFF
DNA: TGTGCCAGCAGCCCAGGGTGGAGGGACAATGAGCAGTTCTTC

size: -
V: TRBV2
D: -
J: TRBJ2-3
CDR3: CASRRTEFTDTQYF
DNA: TGTGCCAGCAGGCGGACTGAATTTACAGATACGCAGTATTTT

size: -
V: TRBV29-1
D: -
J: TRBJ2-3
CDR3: CSVEGGRSTDTQYF
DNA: TGCAGCGTTGAAGGGGGGCGGAGCACAGATACGCAGTATTTT

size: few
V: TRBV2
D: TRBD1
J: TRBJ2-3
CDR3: CASSPQGAGTDTQYF
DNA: TGTGCCAGCAGTCCTCAGGGGGCCGGCACAGATACGCAGTATTTT

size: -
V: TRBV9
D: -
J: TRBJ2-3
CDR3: CASSPIDGASTDTQYF
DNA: TGTGCCAGCAGCCCAATCGACGGAGCTTCCACAGATACGCAGTATTTT

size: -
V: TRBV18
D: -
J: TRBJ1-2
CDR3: CASSPSLGQEMTNYGYTF
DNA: TGTGCCAGCTCACCATCGCTGGGACAAGAAATGACTAACTATGGCTACACCTTC

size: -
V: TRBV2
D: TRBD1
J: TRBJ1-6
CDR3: CASNRGTYNSPLHF
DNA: TGTGCCAGCAACAGGGGGACCTATAATTCACCCCTCCACTTT

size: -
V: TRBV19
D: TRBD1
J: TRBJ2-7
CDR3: CASSWDSSSYEQYF
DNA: TGTGCCAGTAGTTGGGACAGTAGCTCCTACGAGCAGTACTTC

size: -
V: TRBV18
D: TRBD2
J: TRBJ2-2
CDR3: CASSPPGGGPYTGELFF
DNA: TGTGCCAGCTCACCACCGGGCGGGGGGCCCTACACCGGGGAGCTGTTTTTT

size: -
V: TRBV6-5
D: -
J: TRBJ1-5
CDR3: CASSYLEGTNQPQHF
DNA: TGTGCCAGCAGTTACCTAGAGGGGACAAATCAGCCCCAGCATTTT

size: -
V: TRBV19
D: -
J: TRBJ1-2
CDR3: CASSIDKEGAGYTF
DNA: TGTGCCAGTAGTATAGATAAGGAGGGAGCTGGCTACACCTTC

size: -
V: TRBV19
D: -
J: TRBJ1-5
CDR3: CASSKEGGLSNQPQHF
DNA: TGTGCCAGTAGTAAAGAGGGGGGGCTTAGCAATCAGCCCCAGCATTTT

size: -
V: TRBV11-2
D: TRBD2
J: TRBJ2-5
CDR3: CASSGGGGETQYF
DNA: TGTGCCAGCAGCGGCGGGGGTGGAGAGACCCAGTACTTC

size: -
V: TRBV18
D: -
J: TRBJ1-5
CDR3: CASFRDSNQPQHF
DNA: TGTGCCAGCTTCAGGGATAGCAATCAGCCCCAGCATTTT

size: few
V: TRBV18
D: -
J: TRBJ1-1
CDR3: CASCGQMNTEAFF
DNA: TGTGCCAGCTGCGGACAGATGAACACTGAAGCTTTCTTT

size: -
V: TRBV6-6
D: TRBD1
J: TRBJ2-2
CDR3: CASSRLDRGGGELFF
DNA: TGTGCCAGCAGCCGCCTTGACAGGGGCGGCGGGGAGCTGTTTTTT

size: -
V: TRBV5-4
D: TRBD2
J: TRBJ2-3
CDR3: CASSLAVAGAYTDTQYF
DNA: TGTGCCAGCAGCTTGGCGGTAGCGGGGGCGTACACAGATACGCAGTATTTT

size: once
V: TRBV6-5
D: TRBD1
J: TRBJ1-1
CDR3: CASTLQGGTEAFF
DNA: TGTGCCAGCACCTTACAGGGGGGCACTGAAGCTTTCTTT

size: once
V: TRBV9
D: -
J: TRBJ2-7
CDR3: CASSVGEGAGLDEQYF
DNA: TGTGCCAGCAGCGTAGGGGAAGGGGCAGGTTTGGACGAGCAGTACTTC

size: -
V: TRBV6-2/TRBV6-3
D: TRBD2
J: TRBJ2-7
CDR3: CASSTSGYPTYEQYF
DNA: TGTGCCAGCAGCACTAGCGGGTACCCTACCTACGAGCAGTACTTC

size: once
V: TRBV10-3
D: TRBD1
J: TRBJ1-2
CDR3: CAISDPTGGRYGYTF
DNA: TGTGCCATCAGTGATCCTACAGGGGGCCGCTATGGCTACACCTTC

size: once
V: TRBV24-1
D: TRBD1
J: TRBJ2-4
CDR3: CATPYGAGGAVSKNIQYF
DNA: TGTGCCACCCCCTACGGGGCAGGGGGCGCGGTATCCAAAAACATTCAGTACTTC

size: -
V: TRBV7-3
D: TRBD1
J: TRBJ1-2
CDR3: CASSSQTGPYGYTF
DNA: TGTGCCAGCAGCTCCCAGACAGGGCCCTATGGCTACACCTTC

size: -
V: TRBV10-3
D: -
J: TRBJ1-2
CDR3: CAISNPTILGYTF
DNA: TGTGCCATCAGTAACCCGACAATTCTTGGCTACACCTTC

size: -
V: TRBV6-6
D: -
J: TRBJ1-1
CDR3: CASSYPTGNTEAFF
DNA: TGTGCCAGCAGTTACCCGACGGGGAACACTGAAGCTTTCTTT

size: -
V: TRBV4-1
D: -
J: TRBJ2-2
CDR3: CASSQDKRNTGELFF
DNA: TGCGCCAGCAGCCAAGATAAGCGAAACACCGGGGAGCTGTTTTTT

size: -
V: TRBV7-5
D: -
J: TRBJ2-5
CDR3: CARSLVRGFQETQYF
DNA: TGTGCCAGAAGCTTAGTTCGGGGATTCCAAGAGACCCAGTACTTC

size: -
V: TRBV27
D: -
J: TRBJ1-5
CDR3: CASSLWGDNQPQHF
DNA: TGTGCCAGCAGTTTATGGGGCGACAATCAGCCCCAGCATTTT

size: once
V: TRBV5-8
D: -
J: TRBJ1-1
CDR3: CASSIRGSGALSEAFF
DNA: TGTGCCAGCAGCATCCGTGGGTCAGGGGCCCTTAGTGAAGCTTTCTTT

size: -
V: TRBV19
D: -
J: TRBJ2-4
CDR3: CASTRRGIQYF
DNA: TGTGCCAGTACAAGGAGGGGCATTCAGTACTTC

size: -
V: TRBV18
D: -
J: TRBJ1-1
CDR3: CASSPRQGSMNTEAFF
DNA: TGTGCCAGCTCACCAAGGCAGGGGAGTATGAACACTGAAGCTTTCTTT

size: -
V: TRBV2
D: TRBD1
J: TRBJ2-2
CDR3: CVSGIRGFGELFF
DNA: TGTGTCAGCGGCATCAGGGGGTTCGGGGAGCTGTTTTTT

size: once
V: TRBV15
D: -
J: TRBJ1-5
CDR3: CATSRDLGGLEPQHF
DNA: TGTGCCACCAGCAGAGATTTGGGGGGGCTGGAGCCCCAGCATTTT

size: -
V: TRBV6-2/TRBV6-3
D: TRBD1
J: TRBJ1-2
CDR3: CASSRQGDYGYTF
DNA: TGTGCCAGCAGTCGACAGGGGGACTATGGCTACACCTTC

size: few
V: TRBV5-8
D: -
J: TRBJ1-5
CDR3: CASSGGGQPQHF
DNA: TGTGCCAGCAGCGGCGGCGGTCAGCCCCAGCATTTT

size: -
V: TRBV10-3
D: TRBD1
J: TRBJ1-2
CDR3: CAISESPDRAGYTF
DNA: TGTGCCATCAGTGAGTCACCGGACAGGGCTGGCTACACCTTC

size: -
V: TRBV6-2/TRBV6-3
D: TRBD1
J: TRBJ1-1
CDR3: CASSYGQGARAFF
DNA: TGTGCCAGCAGTTACGGACAGGGGGCGCGGGCTTTCTTT

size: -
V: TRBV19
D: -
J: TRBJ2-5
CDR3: CASSLRVQETQYF
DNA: TGTGCCAGTAGCCTACGGGTCCAAGAGACCCAGTACTTC

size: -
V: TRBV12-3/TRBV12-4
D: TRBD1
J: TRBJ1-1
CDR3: CASSRQGTTEAFF
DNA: TGTGCCAGCAGCAGACAGGGGACCACTGAAGCTTTCTTT